Listed below are T cell receptor beta chains from one sample, sequenced in a study of molecular identifiers for immune sequencing clone quantification. One entry per CDR3 protein, called by TCRdb with MiXCR from the PCR reads. The sample has some 650,000 distinct CDR3 sequences; 15% to 20% are singletons. Sequencing was carried out using naive CD8+ T cells from blood, with Jurkat cell RNA spiked in. The receptors were sampled from a human donor in good health. Some libraries in this study had Jurkat cell RNA spiked in. Both conserved end residues are part of each CDR3. D genes are given only for firm matches. A row's size may be missing; if present it is once, few, many or a size class.

few	TRBV28	-	TRBJ2-7	14	CASSFKDMWYEQYF	TGTGCCAGCAGTTTTAAGGACATGTGGTACGAGCAGTACTTC
-	TRBV29-1	TRBD2	TRBJ2-1	13	CSVGGAGASEQFF	TGCAGCGTTGGTGGAGCGGGGGCCAGCGAGCAGTTCTTC
-	TRBV12-3/TRBV12-4	-	TRBJ2-1	11	CASRLDNEQFF	TGTGCCAGCAGGTTAGACAATGAGCAGTTCTTC
many	TRBV14	TRBD2	TRBJ2-2	15	CASSVRESYTGELFF	TGTGCCAGCAGCGTGCGGGAGTCTTACACCGGGGAGCTGTTTTTT
many	TRBV5-5	-	TRBJ2-2	14	CASSLAWGTGELFF	TGTGCCAGCAGCTTGGCCTGGGGTACCGGGGAGCTGTTTTTT
-	TRBV3-2	-	TRBJ2-4	16	CASSPLILAVQNIQYF	TGTGCCAGCAGCCCACTTATACTAGCGGTACAAAACATTCAGTACTTC
many	TRBV25-1	-	TRBJ2-5	14	CASSEYEGSETQYF	TGTGCCAGCAGTGAATATGAGGGTTCGGAGACCCAGTACTTC
many	TRBV6-5	-	TRBJ2-1	14	CASSYREGANEQFF	TGTGCCAGCAGTTACAGGGAAGGCGCCAATGAGCAGTTCTTC
-	TRBV11-2	TRBD1	TRBJ2-7	13	CASSFGQGNEQYF	TGTGCCAGCAGCTTTGGACAGGGTAACGAGCAGTACTTC
few	TRBV7-9	-	TRBJ2-1	14	CASSGARPGHEQFF	TGTGCCAGCAGCGGGGCCCGGCCGGGTCATGAGCAGTTCTTC
few	TRBV11-1	TRBD1	TRBJ2-3	15	CASSAGQGMTDTQYF	TGTGCCAGCAGCGCCGGACAGGGTATGACAGATACGCAGTATTTT
many	TRBV4-1	TRBD2	TRBJ2-5	18	CASSPLLRSGGFGETQYF	TGCGCCAGCAGCCCACTCCTCCGGAGCGGGGGGTTCGGAGAGACCCAGTACTTC
-	TRBV27	-	TRBJ1-5	14	CASRLQGRTQPLHF	TGTGCCAGCAGACTCCAGGGGAGGACTCAGCCCCTGCATTTT
many	TRBV12-5	-	TRBJ2-7	14	CASAFGPGIYEQYF	TGTGCTAGTGCCTTTGGCCCAGGGATCTACGAGCAGTACTTC
many	TRBV9	-	TRBJ2-1	14	CASSVEGDYNEQFF	TGTGCCAGCAGCGTAGAGGGAGACTACAATGAGCAGTTCTTC
many	TRBV6-6	-	TRBJ2-7	15	CASSYSDSSSYEQYF	TGTGCCAGCAGTTACTCGGACAGCAGCTCCTACGAGCAGTACTTC
few	TRBV11-2	TRBD1	TRBJ2-5	16	CASSLFGQGARETQYF	TGTGCCAGCAGCTTATTTGGTCAGGGGGCCAGAGAGACCCAGTACTTC
-	TRBV20-1	-	TRBJ2-1	17	CSALPAIGGGANNEQFF	TGCAGTGCGCTCCCCGCGATCGGAGGGGGCGCAAACAATGAGCAGTTCTTC
few	TRBV10-1	-	TRBJ1-5	15	CASSDRTPFCQPQHF	TGCGCCAGCAGTGATAGGACGCCTTTTTGTCAGCCCCAGCATTTT
many	TRBV28	-	TRBJ2-5	14	CASSFPDNQETQYF	TGTGCCAGCAGTTTTCCCGACAACCAAGAGACCCAGTACTTC
many	TRBV4-1	-	TRBJ1-2	16	CASSQGTGSYVYGYTF	TGCGCCAGCAGCCAAGGTACAGGGAGTTATGTTTATGGCTACACCTTC
many	TRBV20-1	TRBD1	TRBJ1-3	16	CSARSDRGHFGNTIYF	TGCAGTGCTAGATCGGACAGGGGGCACTTCGGAAACACCATATATTTT
many	TRBV5-4	TRBD2	TRBJ2-1	15	CASSVGTSGYNEQFF	TGTGCCAGCAGCGTGGGGACTAGCGGGTACAATGAGCAGTTCTTC
many	TRBV24-1	-	TRBJ2-3	13	CATRSTRADTQYF	TGTGCCACCAGGAGCACAAGGGCAGATACGCAGTATTTT